Each of the 31 T cell receptor beta chains below was sequenced from the same sample in a study of T cells in Graves' hyperthyroidism and ophthalmopathy. There were TCR beta CDR3 regions amplified from RNA transcripts. TCR CDR3 regions were first amplified by RT-PCR with HTBI primers. From the multiplex PCR reads, TCRdb called clonotypes with MiXCR, one entry per CDR3 protein. The sample yields just under 750,000 distinct CDR3 sequences, 35% seen once. What was sequenced was blood. The receptors here all came from a woman between 40 and 55 years old with Graves' hyperthyroidism.

In its sample, this clonotype was seen once. The V gene is TRBV4-3, the J gene TRBJ1-2; TRBD1 might be the D (5 bases). CDR1 and CDR2 (germline): LGHNA, YSLEER. This CDR3 comprises 16 residues. Trimming took 1 base from V and 7 from J, leaving 19 bases between them. CDR3 region: CASSQARGIGQSGYTF. The DNA for the CDR3 is TGCGCCAGCAGCCAAGCGCGGGGGATAGGGCAGAGTGGCTACACCTTC.

Here the CDR3 DNA reads TGTGCCAGCAGTTCGACCGGGACAGGGAGGACTGAAGCTTTCTTT. The encoded protein is CASSSTGTGRTEAFF. This chain uses TRBV25-1 with TRBJ1-1; the match to TRBD1 covers 9 bases. This CDR3 contains 15 residues. CDR1 MGHDK and CDR2 SYGVNS come from the germline V gene. After removal of 5 bases from V and 5 bases from J, the junction contained 9 bases not matched to a gene.

This clonotype was seen repeatedly, ten times or more. The V call is TRBV20-1, the J call TRBJ1-3, with TRBD1 matching over 7 bases. V lost 5 bases to trimming and J lost 1 base; unmatched junction nucleotides: 8. Germline values: CDR1 DFQATT, CDR2 SNEGSKA (reference sequence). The CDR3 totals 15 residues. CDR3: CSAPLRGRSGNTIYF. The CDR3 nucleotides are TGCAGTGCTCCTCTTAGGGGGCGGTCTGGAAACACCATATATTTT.

This rearrangement joins TRBV7-3 to TRBJ1-1, with D possibly TRBD1 on 5 matching bases. Germline loops: CDR1 SGHTA, CDR2 FQGTGA. Trimming pared 11 bases from V and 3 bases from J, leaving 28 bases between. The CDR3 extends over 17 amino acids. The CDR3: CAAPSGHSLTAYTEAFF. In DNA, the CDR3 is TGTGCCGCGCCGTCAGGGCACAGCTTAACAGCTTACACTGAAGCTTTCTTT.

This clonotype was observed a handful of times. V gene TRBV5-5 combines with J gene TRBJ2-3; TRBD1 agrees at 7 bases. Germline trimming cut 4 bases from V and 2 bases from J; bases unmatched to any gene: 4. From germline, CDR1 is SGHKS and CDR2 YYEKEE (reference sequence). The CDR3 runs to 14 residues. The DNA for the CDR3 is TGTGCCAGCAGCCTCGACAGGGTCACAGATACGCAGTATTTT. Translated, it gives CASSLDRVTDTQYF.

About this clonotype itself: This sequence may be a read error, since a much larger clone differs from it by one base. This likely comes from a read error, as the CDR3 has no conserved phenylalanine or tryptophan at its end. The chain couples TRBV19 to TRBJ1-2; D unclear. V lost 10 bases, J lost 3 bases, and 12 bases lay in between. The CDR3 consists of 12 residues. CDR1 is LNHDA, CDR2 SQIVND, per germline (reference sequence). CDR3 DNA: TGTGCCACGATCCGGGAACACTATGGCTACACCCTC. Translating gives CATIREHYGYTL.

The rearrangement uses TRBV7-9 and TRBJ2-7, with 10 bases aligning to TRBD2. The J call is in doubt because the DNA end fits TRBJ2-1 better. The CDR3 sequence is 13 residues long. In germline, CDR1 is SEHNR, CDR2 FQNEAQ (reference sequence). CDR3: CAAGRTSGNEQFF. In DNA, the CDR3 is TGTGCCGCGGGGAGGACTAGCGGCAATGAGCAGTTCTTC.

CDR3 in amino acids: CASSPLRAFFSETQYF. The CDR3 nucleotides are TGTGCCAGCAGCCCACTGCGGGCCTTCTTCTCGGAGACCCAGTACTTC. The chain employs TRBV3-1 and TRBJ2-5, with TRBD2 as a possible D gene (5 bases). The CDR3 totals 16 residues. The germline V gene encodes CDR1 LGHDT and CDR2 YNNKEL (reference sequence). With 4 bases removed from V and 5 bases from J, the gap between germline ends came to 20 bases.

In its sample, this clonotype was seen many times. The chain employs TRBV3-1 and TRBJ2-7; D remains unclear. Trimming took off 1 base at V and 6 bases at J, with 7 bases between the two ends. The CDR3 covers 12 residues. Germline V gene sequence: CDR1 LGHDT, CDR2 YNNKEL (reference sequence). CDR3 residues: CASSQGAAEQYF. The CDR3 DNA follows: TGTGCCAGCAGCCAAGGGGCAGCCGAGCAGTACTTC.

Ten or more counts support this clonotype. The chain couples TRBV10-2 to TRBJ1-3; D possibly corresponds to TRBD1 (6 bases). V was shortened by 6 bases and J by 7 bases, with 7 bases between the two germline ends. Germline loops: CDR1 WSHSY, CDR2 SAAADI. The CDR3 spans 11 residues. The CDR3 nucleotides are TGCGCCAGCAGCGGACAGAACACCATATATTTT. Translation: CASSGQNTIYF.

This clonotype has a single count. A much more abundant neighbour one base away suggests this may be a read error. The chain uses TRBV6-5 and TRBJ2-5; 7 bases fit TRBD2. Losses at the gene ends were 0 bases for V and 3 bases for J; bases not matched to a gene: 10. The CDR3 totals 17 residues. Per germline, CDR1 MNHEY and CDR2 SVGAGI. CDR3 in amino acids: CASSYSWFSGVKETQYF. The CDR3 DNA sequence: TGTGCCAGCAGTTACTCCTGGTTCAGCGGGGTTAAAGAGACCCAGTACTTC.

At least ten counts were recorded for this clonotype. The chain recombines TRBV29-1 with TRBJ1-1; TRBD1 is a possible D gene (6 bases). Germline assignment: CDR1 SQVTM and CDR2 ANQGSEA. The CDR3 covers 14 residues. Trimming took 7 bases from V and 3 from J, leaving 18 bases between them. The CDR3 nucleotides are TGCAGCGAGACGGGGGCAGCGTTGGACACTGAAGCTTTCTTT. Its translation is CSETGAALDTEAFF.

The rearrangement uses TRBV7-3 and TRBJ2-7, with 8 positions matching TRBD1. In germline, CDR1 is SGHTA, CDR2 FQGTGA. CDR3 length: 17 residues. J was trimmed by 3 bases and V by 5 bases; bases with no gene match: 15. CDR3 residues: CASSRYSLRDRNYEQYF. The CDR3 bases are TGTGCCAGCAGCCGATACTCACTGCGGGACAGGAACTACGAGCAGTACTTC.

The chain is built from TRBV4-3 and TRBJ1-1; 7 nucleotides line up with TRBD1. The trim removed 2 bases at V and 1 base at J, leaving 4 bases unmatched. The length of the CDR3 is 15 residues. Germline V CDR1 and CDR2: LGHNA, YSLEER. As DNA, the CDR3 is TGCGCCAGCAGCCAAAGACAGGGATCGAACACTGAAGCTTTCTTT. It is translated as CASSQRQGSNTEAFF.

The V gene is TRBV20-1, the J gene TRBJ2-7; 7 nucleotides align to TRBD1. Germline V CDR1 and CDR2: DFQATT, SNEGSKA (reference sequence). The CDR3 loop spans 15 amino acids. Trimming cost V 5 bases and J 2 bases; bases outside gene matches: 12. CDR3 loop: CSAPVRPGQTYEQYF. The CDR3, as DNA: TGCAGTGCTCCGGTCCGACCGGGACAGACCTACGAGCAGTACTTC.

This clonotype was seen repeatedly, ten times or more. V and J are TRBV7-2 and TRBJ1-4, with TRBD1 identical over 9 bases. Per the germline V gene, CDR1 is SGHTA and CDR2 is FQGNSA. This CDR3 region has 14 residues. The V and J ends lost 4 bases and 7 bases, in that order; junction bases with no gene match: 4. The CDR3 bases are TGTGCCAGCAGCTCCCGGGACAGGGCTGAAAAACTGTTTTTT. Translated, it gives CASSSRDRAEKLFF.

This clonotype was seen many times. The rearrangement joins TRBV7-9 to TRBJ2-7; TRBD2 aligns across 8 bases. The CDR3 length is 14 residues. J lost 2 bases, V lost 3 bases, and 3 bases had no gene match. Germline assignment: CDR1 SEHNR and CDR2 FQNEAQ (reference sequence). The CDR3 sequence: CASSFSAGAYEQYF. The CDR3 nucleotides read TGTGCCAGCAGCTTCTCAGCGGGAGCCTACGAGCAGTACTTC.

On this clonotype: A single base separates this from a much larger clone, so it may be a read error. The chain couples TRBV10-3 to TRBJ2-5; weak D call: TRBD1 (5 bases). Germline CDR1 reads ENHRY; CDR2 reads SYGVKD. Trimming cost V 5 bases and J 5 bases, with 18 bases left between them. This CDR3 is built from 15 residues. CDR3 amino acids: CAISSPGRALETQYF. The CDR3 DNA sequence: TGTGCCATCAGTTCCCCCGGCAGGGCATTGGAGACCCAGTACTTC.

This chain connects TRBV7-2 to TRBJ1-4; TRBD1 matches at 9 bases. CDR3 length: 17 amino acids. Trimming took 4 bases from V and 8 from J; bases not matched to a gene: 14. Germline CDR1 and CDR2: SGHTA and FQGNSA. CDR3: CASSSRSQGARGEKLFF. The CDR3 nucleotides are TGTGCCAGCAGCTCCCGATCACAGGGGGCGCGGGGAGAAAAACTGTTTTTT.

The chain employs TRBV24-1 and TRBJ2-3; 12 positions match TRBD2. CDR3 length: 17 amino acids. After removal of 5 bases from V and 0 bases from J, the junction contained 5 bases not matched to a gene. CDR1 is KGHDR, CDR2 SFDVKD, per germline. DNA for the CDR3: TGTGCCACCAGTGGTATCGGACTAGCGGGAAGCACAGATACGCAGTATTTT. It is translated as CATSGIGLAGSTDTQYF.

This chain joins TRBV12-3 or TRBV12-4 and TRBJ1-1; D not certain. Trimming took off 5 bases at V and 3 bases at J, with 10 bases between the two ends. The CDR3 is made up of 13 amino acids. CDR3 region: CASSRAGHTEAFF. CDR3 DNA sequence: TGTGCCAGCAGTCGGGCAGGCCACACTGAAGCTTTCTTT.

This clonotype has just a few counts. A much larger clonotype is one base distant, so this may be a read error. The genes are TRBV24-1 and TRBJ1-5; maybe TRBD1 (6 bases). The CDR3 is 14 amino acids. Germline CDR1 reads KGHDR; CDR2 reads SFDVKD. This CDR3 reads CATSGGTLNRPQHF. The CDR3 nucleotides are TGTGCCACCAGTGGCGGGACACTCAATCGGCCCCAGCATTTT.

Details on this clonotype: A junction boundary mismatches the germline segment, possibly from a read error. The chain carries TRBV10-3 and TRBJ2-7; TRBD1 might be the D (5 bases). The CDR3 length is 14 residues. Per germline, CDR1 ENHRY and CDR2 SYGVKD. The CDR3 nucleotides are TGTGCCAGCAGTGATAAACGCCAGGGCTACGAGCAGTACTTC. Translation: CASSDKRQGYEQYF.

The chain joins TRBV7-9 to TRBJ1-2; 10 bases agree with TRBD1. Unmatched junction bases numbered 6, after V lost 4 bases and J lost 4 bases. Germline V lookup: CDR1 SEHNR, CDR2 FQNEAQ (reference sequence). This CDR3 has 15 residues. The chain's CDR3 is CASSSAGQGIYGYTF. The CDR3 DNA reads TGTGCCAGCAGCTCAGCGGGACAGGGGATCTATGGCTACACCTTC.

This clonotype came up many times. V and J are TRBV7-9 and TRBJ1-3, with D uncertain. This CDR3 comprises 15 residues. V dropped 5 bases and J dropped 2 bases, with 13 bases sitting between them. Germline V gives CDR1 SEHNR, CDR2 FQNEAQ (reference sequence). The CDR3 sequence is CASSEQSFAGNTIYF. CDR3 DNA sequence: TGTGCCAGCAGCGAACAGTCATTTGCTGGAAACACCATATATTTT.

The V call is TRBV4-1, the J call TRBJ1-5, with a possible D match to TRBD1 (5 bases). The germline V gene has CDR1 MGHRA and CDR2 YSYEKL. This CDR3 comprises 14 residues. V lost 3 bases, J lost 8 bases, and 14 bases lay in between. CDR3 protein: CASSHWGMNKPQHF. CDR3 coding DNA: TGCGCCAGCAGCCACTGGGGGATGAATAAGCCCCAGCATTTT.

This clonotype was seen a handful of times. One end of the junction fails to match germline, which may point to a read error. CDR3 in DNA: TGTGCCGGCAGGGGGGACTCCAGAGGGACCGGGGAGCTGTTTTTT. Translation: CAGRGDSRGTGELFF. V and J are TRBV2 and TRBJ2-2; possible D gene TRBD1, 7 bases. The CDR3 covers 15 residues. CDR1 is SNHLY and CDR2 is FYNNEI in the germline V gene.

The chain couples TRBV6-1 to TRBJ2-2, with a possible D match to TRBD1 (5 bases). Trimming removed 3 bases from V and 3 bases from J, with 17 bases in between. The CDR3 length is 17 residues. Germline V lookup: CDR1 MNHNS, CDR2 SASEGT. CDR3 region: CASSDAIGAADTGELFF. In DNA, the CDR3 is TGTGCCAGCAGTGACGCAATTGGGGCCGCGGACACCGGGGAGCTGTTTTTT.

This clonotype appeared many times. The gene calls are TRBV11-2 and TRBJ1-2; possible D gene TRBD1, 6 bases. In germline, CDR1 is SGHAT, CDR2 FQNNGV. The V gene lost 4 bases and the J gene lost 4 bases, with 19 bases spanning the gap. The CDR3 runs to 16 residues. The DNA of the CDR3 is TGTGCCAGCAGCTCAGGGGTACTTAGGACAGTCTATGGCTACACCTTC. This codes for CASSSGVLRTVYGYTF.

This clonotype has just one count. V gene TRBV20-1 combines with J gene TRBJ2-5, with 12 bases lining up with TRBD2. The V gene end was trimmed by 7 bases and the J gene end by 2 bases; junction bases not matched to a gene: 5. Germline CDR1 DFQATT, CDR2 SNEGSKA (reference sequence). The CDR3 consists of 14 residues. This chain's CDR3 is CSDLAGGLQETQYF. The CDR3 bases are TGCAGTGACCTAGCGGGGGGGCTTCAAGAGACCCAGTACTTC.

This clonotype was counted once. The gene calls are TRBV10-2 and TRBJ1-1; TRBD1 is a possible D gene (5 bases). Germline V gene sequence: CDR1 WSHSY, CDR2 SAAADI. Trimming took 6 bases from V and 0 from J, leaving 14 bases between them. The CDR3 contains 15 residues. CDR3 sequence: CASRARADMNTEAFF. The CDR3 DNA sequence: TGCGCCAGCAGGGCCAGGGCCGACATGAACACTGAAGCTTTCTTT.